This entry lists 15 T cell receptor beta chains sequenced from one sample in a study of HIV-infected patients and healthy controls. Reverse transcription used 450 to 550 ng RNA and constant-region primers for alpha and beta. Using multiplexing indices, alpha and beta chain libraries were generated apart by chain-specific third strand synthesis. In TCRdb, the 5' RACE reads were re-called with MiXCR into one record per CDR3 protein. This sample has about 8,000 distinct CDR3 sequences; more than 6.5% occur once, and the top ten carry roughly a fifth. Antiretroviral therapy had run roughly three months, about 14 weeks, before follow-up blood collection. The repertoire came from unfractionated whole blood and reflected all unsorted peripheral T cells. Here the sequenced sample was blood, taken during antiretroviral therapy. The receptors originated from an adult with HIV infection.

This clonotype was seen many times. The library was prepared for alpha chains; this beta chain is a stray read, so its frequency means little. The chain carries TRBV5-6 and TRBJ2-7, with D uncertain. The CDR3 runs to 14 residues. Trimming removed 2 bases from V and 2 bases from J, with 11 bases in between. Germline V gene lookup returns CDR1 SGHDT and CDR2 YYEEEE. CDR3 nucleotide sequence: TGTGCCAGCAGCTTTTCCACGGAAGCCTACGAGCAGTACTTC. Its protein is CASSFSTEAYEQYF.

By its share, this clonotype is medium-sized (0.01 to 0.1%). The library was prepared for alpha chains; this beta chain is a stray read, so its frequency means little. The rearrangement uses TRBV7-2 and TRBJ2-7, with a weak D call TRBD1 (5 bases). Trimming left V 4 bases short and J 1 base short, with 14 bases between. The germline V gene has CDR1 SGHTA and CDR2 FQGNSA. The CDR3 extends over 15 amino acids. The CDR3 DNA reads TGTGCCAGCAGCTCCCACCCGACAGATTCCTACGAGCAGTACTTC. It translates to CASSSHPTDSYEQYF.

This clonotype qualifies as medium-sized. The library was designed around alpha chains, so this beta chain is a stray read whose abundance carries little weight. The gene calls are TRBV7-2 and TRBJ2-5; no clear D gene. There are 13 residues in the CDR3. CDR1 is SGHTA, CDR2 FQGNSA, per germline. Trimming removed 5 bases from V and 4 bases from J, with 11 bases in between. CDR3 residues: CASSRRALETQYF. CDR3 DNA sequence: TGTGCCAGCAGCCGAAGGGCATTAGAGACCCAGTACTTC.

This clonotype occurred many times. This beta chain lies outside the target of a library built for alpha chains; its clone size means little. The CDR3 region is CASSIDRARGEQYF. The CDR3 DNA reads TGTGCCAGCAGTATTGACAGGGCGAGAGGCGAGCAGTACTTC. This rearrangement joins TRBV6-5 to TRBJ2-7; the match to TRBD1 covers 7 bases. In germline, CDR1 is MNHEY, CDR2 SVGAGI. The CDR3 is 14 residues long. With 5 bases clipped from V and 6 bases from J, the junction kept 10 bases outside the gene matches.

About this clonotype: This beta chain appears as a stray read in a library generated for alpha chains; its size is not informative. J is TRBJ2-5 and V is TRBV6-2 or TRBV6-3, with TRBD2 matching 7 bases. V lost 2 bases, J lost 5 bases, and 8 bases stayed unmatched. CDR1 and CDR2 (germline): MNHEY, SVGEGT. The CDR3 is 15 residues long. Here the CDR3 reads CASSYGGEIAETQYF. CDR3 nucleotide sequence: TGTGCCAGCAGTTACGGGGGGGAAATAGCTGAGACCCAGTACTTC.

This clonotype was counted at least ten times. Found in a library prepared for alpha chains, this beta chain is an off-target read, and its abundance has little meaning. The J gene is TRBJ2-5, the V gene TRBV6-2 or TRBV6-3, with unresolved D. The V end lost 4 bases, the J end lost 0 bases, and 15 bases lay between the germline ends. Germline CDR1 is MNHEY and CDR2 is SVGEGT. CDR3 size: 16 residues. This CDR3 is CASSLWALGYQETQYF. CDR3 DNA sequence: TGTGCCAGCAGTTTATGGGCCCTTGGGTACCAAGAGACCCAGTACTTC.

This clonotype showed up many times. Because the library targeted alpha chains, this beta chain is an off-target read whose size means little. Here the CDR3 reads CSVEKGERGGSYNEQFF. Written as DNA, the CDR3 is TGCAGCGTTGAAAAAGGGGAGCGGGGCGGATCCTACAATGAGCAGTTCTTC. V gene TRBV29-1 combines with J gene TRBJ2-1; 7 bases agree with TRBD2. V trimming: 2 bases; J trimming: 1 base; junction bases outside the gene matches: 11. Per germline, CDR1 SQVTM and CDR2 ANQGSEA. The CDR3 is made up of 17 amino acids.

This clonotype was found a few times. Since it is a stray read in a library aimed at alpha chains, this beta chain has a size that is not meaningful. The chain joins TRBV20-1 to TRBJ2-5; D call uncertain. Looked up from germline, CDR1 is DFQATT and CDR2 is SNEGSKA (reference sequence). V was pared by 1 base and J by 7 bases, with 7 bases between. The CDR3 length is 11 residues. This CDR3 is CSARGLGTQYF. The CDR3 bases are TGCAGTGCTAGAGGACTTGGGACCCAGTACTTC.

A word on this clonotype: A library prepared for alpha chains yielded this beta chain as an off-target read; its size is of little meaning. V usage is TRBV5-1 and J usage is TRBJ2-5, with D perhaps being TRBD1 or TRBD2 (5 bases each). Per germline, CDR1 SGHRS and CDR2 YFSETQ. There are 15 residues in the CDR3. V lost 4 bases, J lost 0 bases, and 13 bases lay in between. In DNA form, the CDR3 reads TGCGCCAGCAGCGAGGGACGGATGTACCAAGAGACCCAGTACTTC. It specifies CASSEGRMYQETQYF. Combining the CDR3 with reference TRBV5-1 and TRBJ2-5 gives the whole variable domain KAGVTQTPRYLIKTRGQQVTLSCSPISGHRSVSWYQQTPGQGLQFLFEYFSETQRNKGNFPGRFSGRQFSNSRSEMNVSTLELGDSALYLCASSEGRMYQETQYFGPGTRLLVL.

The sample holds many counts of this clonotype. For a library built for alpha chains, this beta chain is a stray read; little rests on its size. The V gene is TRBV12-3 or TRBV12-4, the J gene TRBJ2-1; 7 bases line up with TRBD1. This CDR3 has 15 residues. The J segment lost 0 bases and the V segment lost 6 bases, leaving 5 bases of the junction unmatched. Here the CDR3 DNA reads TGTGCCAGCAGCATTACAGGGGTCTCCTACAATGAGCAGTTCTTC. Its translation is CASSITGVSYNEQFF.

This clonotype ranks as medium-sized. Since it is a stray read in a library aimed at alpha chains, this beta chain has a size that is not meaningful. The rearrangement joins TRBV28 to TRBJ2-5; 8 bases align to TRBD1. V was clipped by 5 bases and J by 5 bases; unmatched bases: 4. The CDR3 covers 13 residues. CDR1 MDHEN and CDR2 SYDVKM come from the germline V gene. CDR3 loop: CASSAGGLETQYF. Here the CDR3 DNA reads TGTGCCAGCAGTGCAGGGGGCTTGGAGACCCAGTACTTC.

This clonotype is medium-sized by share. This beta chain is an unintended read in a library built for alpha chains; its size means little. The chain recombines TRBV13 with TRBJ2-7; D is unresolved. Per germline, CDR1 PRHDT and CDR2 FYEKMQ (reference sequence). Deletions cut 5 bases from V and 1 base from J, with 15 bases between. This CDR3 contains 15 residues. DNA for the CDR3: TGTGCCAGCAGCCCCCCGAGGCGGTCGTCCTACGAGCAGTACTTC. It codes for CASSPPRRSSYEQYF.

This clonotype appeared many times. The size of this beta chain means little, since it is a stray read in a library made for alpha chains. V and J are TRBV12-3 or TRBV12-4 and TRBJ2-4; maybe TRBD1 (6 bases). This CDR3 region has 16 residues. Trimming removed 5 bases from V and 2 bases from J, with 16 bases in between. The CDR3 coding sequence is TGTGCCAGCAGTCCCACCCCCACAGGGCCCAAAAACATTCAGTACTTC. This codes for CASSPTPTGPKNIQYF.

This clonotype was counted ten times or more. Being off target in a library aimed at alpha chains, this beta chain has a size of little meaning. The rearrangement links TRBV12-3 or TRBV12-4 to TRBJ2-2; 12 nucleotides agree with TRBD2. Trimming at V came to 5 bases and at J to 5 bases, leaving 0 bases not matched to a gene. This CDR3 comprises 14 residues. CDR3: CASSTSGGTGELFF. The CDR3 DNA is TGTGCCAGCAGTACTAGCGGGGGGACCGGGGAGCTGTTTTTT.

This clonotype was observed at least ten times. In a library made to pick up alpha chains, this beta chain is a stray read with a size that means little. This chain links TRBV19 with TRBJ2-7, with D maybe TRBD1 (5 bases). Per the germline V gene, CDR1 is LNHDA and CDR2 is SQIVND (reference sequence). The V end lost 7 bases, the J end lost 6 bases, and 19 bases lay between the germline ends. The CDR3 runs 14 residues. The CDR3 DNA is TGTGCCAGTACCGCGACGGAAAGGGGTCCCGAGCAGTACTTC. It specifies CASTATERGPEQYF.